The sequence of this T cell receptor (beta chain) was determined in a study of identifying expanded T cells in peripheral blood. After removal of 3 bases from V and 4 bases from J, the junction contained 0 bases not matched to a gene. Germline lookup yields CDR1 DFQATT and CDR2 SNEGSKA (reference sequence). The CDR3 consists of 11 residues. Libraries were prepared by immunoSEQ multiplex PCR; TCRdb keeps only in-frame clonotypes and omits some of them. This table holds around 130,000 clones, 70% to 90% found once. This clone was seen only a few times. The specimen was blood. The rearrangement joins TRBV20-1 to TRBJ2-7; 7 bases agree with TRBD2. This clonotype was sampled from a person aged 18-70 years in good health. The CDR3 protein is CSASGGYEQYF. As DNA, the CDR3 is TGCAGTGCTAGCGGGGGGTACGAGCAGTACTTC.